Below are 19 T cell receptor beta chains sequenced from a single sample in a study of T cells in Graves' hyperthyroidism and ophthalmopathy. It was RNA transcripts that yielded the amplified TCR beta CDR3 regions. TCR CDR3 regions were first amplified by RT-PCR with HTBI primers. TCRdb analysed the multiplex PCR reads with MiXCR anew, one entry per CDR3 protein. The repertoire consists of approximately 590,000 distinct CDR3 sequences, with about 45% occurring once and the leading ten covering nearly 8.5%. Sequencing was carried out using peripheral blood or thyroid tissue (not recorded which). The source is a woman between 18 and 30 years old with Graves' hyperthyroidism.

On this clonotype itself: One base away lies a much larger clone, so this may be a sequencing read error. The chain couples TRBV9 to TRBJ1-2, with a tentative D call TRBD1 (6 bases). Germline V CDR1 and CDR2: SGDLS, YYNGEE. V gave up 3 bases and J gave up 4 bases, with 16 bases separating them. This CDR3 contains 15 residues. The CDR3 here is CASSGSGHRGYGYTF. The DNA for the CDR3 is TGTGCCAGCAGCGGATCGGGACACCGAGGCTATGGCTACACCTTC. The full variable domain, rest sourced from reference TRBV9 and TRBJ1-2, is DSGVTQTPKHLITATGQRVTLRCSPRSGDLSVYWYQQSLDQGLQFLIQYYNGEERAKGNILERFSAQQFPDLHSELNLSSLELGDSALYFCASSGSGHRGYGYTFGSGTRLTVV.

This clonotype was picked up a small number of times. This sequence joins TRBV11-2 and TRBJ1-4, with D tentatively TRBD1 (6 bases). The V end was cut by 5 bases, the J end by 6 bases, with 16 bases between. CDR1 and CDR2 from the germline V gene are SGHAT and FQNNGV. The CDR3 has 15 amino acids. DNA for the CDR3: TGTGCCAGCAGCCAAGGGGGGACCGCGTATGAAAAACTGTTTTTT. Its translation: CASSQGGTAYEKLFF.

This chain connects TRBV25-1 to TRBJ2-2, with 7 bases lining up with TRBD2. The CDR3 runs to 15 residues. The germline V gene has CDR1 MGHDK and CDR2 SYGVNS. V shed 6 bases and J 0 bases; nucleotides not matched to a gene: 4. Here the CDR3 reads CASRKGRANTGELFF. In DNA, the CDR3 is TGTGCCAGCAGGAAAGGGAGGGCGAACACCGGGGAGCTGTTTTTT.

This clonotype appeared a single time. The rearrangement joins TRBV20-1 to TRBJ1-2; D gene ambiguous. The CDR3 extends over 11 amino acids. The germline V and J ends were trimmed by 3 bases and 10 bases, with 12 bases remaining between them. CDR1 DFQATT and CDR2 SNEGSKA come from the germline V gene (reference sequence). CDR3 sequence: CSASFQGVYTF. CDR3 bases: TGCAGTGCTAGTTTTCAAGGCGTCTACACCTTC.

This clonotype was counted many times. The chain joins TRBV5-4 to TRBJ1-6, with a tentative D call TRBD1 (5 bases). V gave up 4 bases and J gave up 10 bases, with 15 bases separating them. The CDR3 extends over 14 amino acids. From germline, CDR1 is SGHNT and CDR2 YYREEE (reference sequence). The CDR3 DNA reads as TGTGCCAGCAGCCAGGAACGGGGACGGTCACCCCTCCACTTT. Amino acids: CASSQERGRSPLHF.

As regards this clonotype: A much larger clone differs from this one at a single base, so this may be a read error. This sequence joins TRBV7-9 and TRBJ1-2; D remains ambiguous. Germline V gene sequence: CDR1 SEHNR, CDR2 FQNEAQ (reference sequence). V gave up 2 bases and J gave up 4 bases, with 8 bases separating them. The CDR3 sequence is 13 residues long. The CDR3 coding sequence is TGTGCCAGCAGCTTAAAGGACGGCTATGGCTACACCTTC. Protein product: CASSLKDGYGYTF.

The rearrangement joins TRBV25-1 to TRBJ2-7, with 7 positions matching TRBD2. Germline V gene lookup returns CDR1 MGHDK and CDR2 SYGVNS. The V segment lost 6 bases and the J segment 6 bases; nucleotides outside the gene matches: 5. There are 12 residues in the CDR3. CDR3 in amino acids: CASRSGKSEQYF. CDR3 DNA: TGTGCCAGCAGGAGCGGGAAATCCGAGCAGTACTTC.

V is TRBV29-1 and J is TRBJ1-2, with 7 nucleotides matching TRBD1. This CDR3 contains 14 residues. The trim removed 4 bases at V and 7 bases at J, leaving 12 bases unmatched. The V gene's germline CDR1 is SQVTM and CDR2 ANQGSEA. CDR3 in amino acids: CSVGPRQGPFGYTF. The CDR3 DNA is TGCAGCGTTGGACCGAGACAGGGTCCGTTTGGCTACACCTTC.

The gene calls are TRBV20-1 and TRBJ2-5, with a tentative D call TRBD2 (6 bases). The CDR3 is 14 amino acids. V lost 2 bases and J lost 4, with 14 bases in between. The germline gives CDR1 DFQATT, CDR2 SNEGSKA (reference sequence). CDR3 loop: CSARTGAVRETQYF. The CDR3 region has the DNA TGCAGTGCTAGAACGGGAGCGGTAAGAGAGACCCAGTACTTC.

This clonotype has just a few counts. Here the CDR3 reads CASSHPRDWNTGELFF. CDR3 in DNA: TGTGCCAGTAGCCATCCCCGGGACTGGAACACCGGGGAGCTGTTTTTT. The chain combines TRBV19 with TRBJ2-2, with D possibly being TRBD2 (6 bases). CDR3 length equals 16 residues. V lost 6 bases and J lost 1, with 15 bases in between. Germline CDR1 reads LNHDA; CDR2 reads SQIVND (reference sequence).

The table lists this clonotype with a few counts. This chain uses TRBV7-9 with TRBJ1-4; D remains ambiguous. Germline V gene lookup returns CDR1 SEHNR and CDR2 FQNEAQ (reference sequence). V was pared by 3 bases and J by 5 bases, with 10 bases between. The CDR3 is 14 amino acids. The CDR3 DNA follows: TGTGCCAGCAGCTTGGGTATTGTGAATGAAAAACTGTTTTTT. Translated: CASSLGIVNEKLFF. Combining the CDR3 with reference TRBV7-9 and TRBJ1-4 gives the whole variable domain DTGVSQNPRHKITKRGQNVTFRCDPISEHNRLYWYRQTLGQGPEFLTYFQNEAQLEKSRLLSDRFSAERPKGSFSTLEIQRTEQGDSAMYLCASSLGIVNEKLFFGSGTQLSVL.

Ten or more counts support this clonotype. The rearrangement links TRBV12-3 or TRBV12-4 to TRBJ2-7, with D possibly TRBD2 on 5 matching bases. Trimming cost V 6 bases and J 5 bases, with 8 bases left between them. The CDR3 covers 11 residues. The CDR3 DNA sequence: TGTGCCAGCAGCTTCGGGGACGAGCAGTACTTC. This gives the protein CASSFGDEQYF.

The chain joins TRBV20-1 to TRBJ2-7; 9 nucleotides agree with TRBD2. V trimming: 6 bases; J trimming: 0 bases; junction bases outside the gene matches: 9. The germline V gene has CDR1 DFQATT and CDR2 SNEGSKA (reference sequence). This CDR3 contains 15 residues. CDR3 sequence (DNA): TGCAGTGCATCAGCCCCGGGACTAGCCTCCTACGAGCAGTACTTC. It yields the protein CSASAPGLASYEQYF.

The rearrangement uses TRBV7-9 and TRBJ2-7; D perhaps matches TRBD2 (5 bases). Trimming took 5 bases from V and 3 from J, leaving 11 bases between them. Germline CDR1 reads SEHNR; CDR2 reads FQNEAQ (reference sequence). This CDR3 is built from 13 residues. The CDR3 region is CASSLGMIYEQYF. The CDR3 coding sequence is TGTGCCAGCAGCCTCGGGATGATCTACGAGCAGTACTTC.

The chain uses TRBV19 and TRBJ1-3, with TRBD1 identical over 8 bases. Per the germline V gene, CDR1 is LNHDA and CDR2 is SQIVND (reference sequence). This CDR3 region has 13 residues. The trim removed 5 bases at V and 7 bases at J, leaving 4 bases unmatched. Written as DNA, the CDR3 is TGTGCCAGTAGTTGGGACAGGATGAACACCATATATTTT. Its translation: CASSWDRMNTIYF.

V usage is TRBV4-2 and J usage is TRBJ1-6, with TRBD1 matching 7 bases. The CDR3 has 16 amino acids. Per the germline V gene, CDR1 is LGHNA and CDR2 is YNFKEQ. J was trimmed by 2 bases and V by 1 base; bases with no gene match: 2. CDR3 region: CASSQGGTAYNSPLHF. The CDR3 DNA reads as TGTGCCAGCAGCCAAGGTGGGACAGCCTATAATTCACCCCTCCACTTT.

The gene calls are TRBV7-9 and TRBJ2-3; TRBD2 matches at 9 bases. Per the germline V gene, CDR1 is SEHNR and CDR2 is FQNEAQ (reference sequence). The CDR3 covers 17 residues. The J segment lost 4 bases and the V segment lost 2 bases, leaving 10 bases of the junction unmatched. CDR3 sequence: CASSLRSSSGAADTQYF. CDR3 in DNA: TGTGCCAGCAGCTTACGCTCGTCTAGCGGGGCGGCAGATACGCAGTATTTT.

This sequence joins TRBV7-2 and TRBJ1-4, with TRBD1 as a possible D gene (5 bases). V was pared by 2 bases and J by 6 bases, with 10 bases between. Germline V gene data show CDR1 as SGHTA and CDR2 as FQGNSA. The CDR3 has 14 amino acids. CDR3: CASSLPGGHEKLFF. The CDR3, as DNA: TGTGCCAGCAGCTTACCCGGGGGTCATGAAAAACTGTTTTTT.

The chain uses TRBV7-2 and TRBJ1-1; possible D gene TRBD1, 6 bases. The ends were cut back, 1 base at V and 0 bases at J, with 12 bases in the middle. Germline CDR1 is SGHTA and CDR2 is FQGNSA. The CDR3 is 16 residues long. CDR3 sequence reads: CASSLVGGLMNTEAFF. The CDR3, as DNA: TGTGCCAGCAGCTTAGTTGGGGGGCTAATGAACACTGAAGCTTTCTTT.